The 10 T cell receptor beta chains reported below all come from one sample, sequenced in a study of T-cell memory formation after mild COVID-19. TCRdb reprocessed the 5' RACE reads with MiXCR, giving one entry per CDR3 protein. The sample holds about 470,000 distinct CDR3 sequences, 25% seen once. The sample taken for sequencing was PBMCs or a T cell subset sorted from them (not recorded which). Receptors were obtained from an adult woman who had mild COVID-19 (a few samples of this study predate the infection). Cell type and time point are not known.

This chain uses TRBV12-3 or TRBV12-4 with TRBJ2-4; TRBD2 agrees at 11 bases. Near its end, the DNA agrees better with TRBJ2-1, so the J call may be wrong. This CDR3 comprises 15 residues. This chain's CDR3 is CASSGGTSGPRIQFF. The CDR3 nucleotides read TGTGCCAGCAGCGGTGGGACTAGCGGCCCTCGCATTCAGTTCTTC.

This clonotype was observed at least ten times. The chain carries TRBV5-1 and TRBJ2-7; D possibly corresponds to TRBD1 (6 bases). V lost 2 bases to trimming and J lost 4 bases, with 13 bases between them. Germline CDR1 reads SGHRS; CDR2 reads YFSETQ. This CDR3 is built from 14 residues. This CDR3 is CASSLGNRAYEQYF. CDR3 bases: TGCGCCAGCAGCTTAGGAAACAGGGCGTACGAGCAGTACTTC.

The chain is built from TRBV7-2 and TRBJ2-3, with a tentative D call TRBD2 (5 bases). Germline-derived CDR1 and CDR2 are SGHTA and FQGNSA. The CDR3 extends over 15 amino acids. V lost 1 base to trimming and J lost 4 bases, with 12 bases between them. Here the CDR3 DNA reads TGTGCCAGCAGCTTAGGGTTGCCCGGGGCAGATACGCAGTATTTT. Translation gives CASSLGLPGADTQYF.

The J gene is TRBJ2-2, the V gene TRBV7-3, with D possibly matching TRBD2 (7 bases). V was shortened by 7 bases and J by 2 bases, with 20 bases between the two germline ends. CDR1 is SGHTA, CDR2 FQGTGA, per germline. The CDR3 is 17 amino acids. CDR3: CASKPYGGGYNTGELFF. The CDR3 region has the DNA TGTGCCAGCAAGCCCTATGGCGGGGGCTATAACACCGGGGAGCTGTTTTTT.

The rearrangement uses TRBV11-3 and TRBJ2-2, with D maybe TRBD1 (5 bases). The CDR3 is 13 amino acids. In germline, CDR1 is SGHNT, CDR2 YENEEA. V dropped 5 bases and J dropped 6 bases, with 10 bases sitting between them. This CDR3 reads CASSLPGSGELFF. CDR3 DNA sequence: TGTGCCAGCAGCCTCCCAGGGTCCGGGGAGCTGTTTTTT.

Only a few counts were recorded for this clonotype. The rearrangement joins TRBV5-1 to TRBJ2-2, with 10 bases that match TRBD2. CDR1 SGHRS and CDR2 YFSETQ come from the germline V gene. The CDR3 has 16 amino acids. The ends lost 0 bases at V and 3 bases at J; junction bases unmatched: 2. The CDR3: CASSLEGLAYTGELFF. The DNA for the CDR3 is TGCGCCAGCAGCTTGGAGGGACTAGCGTACACCGGGGAGCTGTTTTTT.

This clonotype was seen a handful of times. The rearrangement links TRBV5-1 to TRBJ2-2; TRBD1 is a possible D gene (5 bases). The CDR3 extends over 15 amino acids. CDR1 SGHRS and CDR2 YFSETQ come from the germline V gene. The germline V and J ends were trimmed by 1 base and 2 bases, with 9 bases remaining between them. Written as DNA, the CDR3 is TGCGCCAGCAGCTTGTATGACAGAAACACCGGGGAGCTGTTTTTT. This sequence encodes CASSLYDRNTGELFF.

The CDR3 nucleotides read TGCAGTGCGTCCGGGACAGGGAACCAAGAGACCCAGTACTTC. Residues: CSASGTGNQETQYF. The rearrangement links TRBV20-1 to TRBJ2-5, with 9 bases identical to TRBD1. V gave up 6 bases and J gave up 0 bases; unmatched junction bases: 5. From germline, CDR1 is DFQATT and CDR2 SNEGSKA (reference sequence). The length of the CDR3 is 14 residues.

Only a few counts were recorded for this clonotype. J is TRBJ2-1 and V is TRBV19; possible D gene TRBD2, 5 bases. Per the germline V gene, CDR1 is LNHDA and CDR2 is SQIVND (reference sequence). V was cut by 5 bases and J by 9 bases, with 14 bases left in between. CDR3 length equals 13 residues. Here the CDR3 reads CASSATTSGEQFF. In DNA, the CDR3 is TGTGCCAGTAGTGCGACAACTAGTGGTGAGCAGTTCTTC.

The genes are TRBV6-2 or TRBV6-3 and TRBJ2-7; 9 bases align to TRBD2. This CDR3 has 15 residues. The germline gives CDR1 MNHEY, CDR2 SVGEGT. V shed 1 base and J 2 bases; nucleotides not matched to a gene: 3. For the CDR3, the DNA is TGTGCCAGCAGTTACTTGGCTAGCGGGACCTACGAGCAGTACTTC. This sequence encodes CASSYLASGTYEQYF.